The T cell receptor (beta chain) under discussion was sequenced for a study of blood T cell repertoires in COVID-19. The overall study: T cells, B-cell-depleted T cells, or PBMCs supplied cDNA or gDNA.

Trimming stripped 0 bases from V and 1 base from J, with 16 bases between. The CDR3 covers 18 residues. CDR1 LNHDA and CDR2 SQIVND come from the germline V gene (reference sequence). Ages ranged from about 18 to 89 years, with residence in 24 US areas. Self-reported history from a screening survey and questionnaire set each donor's cohort. Study processing details: Estimation of nucleated cell counts was performed using reference gene primer amplification. Profiled with immunoSEQ multiplex PCR; TCRdb holds only in-frame clones, not every one. The V and J calls and clone size were taken over from that table, and D and trimming were inferred from the DNA. Here the sample spans roughly 220,000 clones, about 91% being singletons.

The chain is built from TRBV19 and TRBJ1-5; D unclear. The sequenced sample was PBMCs or T cells enriched from blood (not recorded which). This receptor was identified in a woman in her forties or fifties with acute COVID-19. DNA of the CDR3: TGTGCCAGTAGTATAGATTGGGCTGAGGTAGCGAGCAATCAGCCCCAGCATTTT. Its translation: CASSIDWAEVASNQPQHF.